The clone carrying this TCR beta chain came up once. The data derive from a study of blood T cell repertoires in COVID-19. Overall study context: Some COVID-19 samples were acute and others convalescent; all came from the United States, Italy and Spain. T cells, B-cell-depleted T cells, or PBMCs provided the cDNA or gDNA that served as material.

There are 16 residues in the CDR3. The trim removed 1 base at V and 2 bases at J, leaving 8 bases unmatched. Looked up from germline, CDR1 is SGHVS and CDR2 is FNYEAQ. In the source study's methods: Amplification with reference gene primers provided the estimates of nucleated cell counts. TCRdb's table, derived via immunoSEQ multiplex PCR, lists solely in-frame clones and lacks some. V, J and clone size are taken as reported in that table, and D and trimming were inferred from the DNA itself. The data hold about 45,000 clones, with 75% to 80% observed a single time. The chain uses TRBV7-6 and TRBJ2-7; TRBD1 matches at 7 bases. The sequencing input was peripheral blood. This clonotype originated in a woman aged 70-85 years with acute or convalescent COVID-19. The CDR3 protein is CASSLVPRQGTYEQYF. The CDR3 nucleotides are TGTGCCAGCAGCTTAGTTCCCAGACAGGGAACCTACGAGCAGTACTTC. The full variable domain, completed using reference TRBV7-6 and TRBJ2-7, is GAGVSQSPRYKVTKRGQDVALRCDPISGHVSLYWYRQALGQGPEFLTYFNYEAQQDKSGLPNDRFSAERPEGSISTLTIQRTEQRDSAMYRCASSLVPRQGTYEQYFGPGTRLTVT.